The 23 T cell receptor beta chains in this list originate from one sample, sequenced in a study of T cells in Graves' hyperthyroidism and ophthalmopathy. It was RNA transcripts that yielded the amplified TCR beta CDR3 regions. The study used the HTBI primer set for a first-round RT-PCR of the TCR CDR3. In TCRdb, the multiplex PCR reads were re-called with MiXCR into one record per CDR3 protein. In the table there are more than 550,000 distinct CDR3 sequences, 45% of which are singletons. The material sequenced was peripheral blood or thyroid tissue (not recorded which). The receptors originated from an adult man with Graves' disease, either hyperthyroidism or ophthalmopathy (not recorded which).

The V and J genes are TRBV2 and TRBJ2-5; D not certain. Per germline, CDR1 SNHLY and CDR2 FYNNEI. V was shortened by 6 bases and J by 3 bases, with 14 bases between the two germline ends. The CDR3 covers 14 residues. In nucleotides, the CDR3 is TGTGCCAGCAGCCCGGCCCTAATCAAAGAGACCCAGTACTTC. Its translation: CASSPALIKETQYF.

For this clonotype: Germline and junction disagree at one end, which may indicate a read error. This chain connects TRBV5-1 to TRBJ2-7; tentatively, D is TRBD2 (5 bases). Germline CDR1 SGHRS, CDR2 YFSETQ. This CDR3 is 15 amino acids long. CDR3 in amino acids: CASSLVEGHRYEQCF. The CDR3 nucleotides read TGCGCCAGCAGCTTGGTTGAGGGTCATCGTTACGAGCAGTGCTTC.

This rearrangement joins TRBV19 to TRBJ1-2, with 12 bases aligning to TRBD1. This CDR3 has 16 residues. Losses at the gene ends were 4 bases for V and 6 bases for J; bases not matched to a gene: 9. The germline V gene encodes CDR1 LNHDA and CDR2 SQIVND (reference sequence). The CDR3 DNA reads as TGTGCCAGTAGTACCAGGGACAGGGGGCGGCAGCATGGCTACACCTTC. It is translated as CASSTRDRGRQHGYTF.

The chain combines TRBV6-1 with TRBJ1-5, with a tentative D call TRBD1 (6 bases). Trimming took off 2 bases at V and 4 bases at J, with 18 bases between the two ends. Germline V gives CDR1 MNHNS, CDR2 SASEGT. The CDR3 sequence is 17 residues long. CDR3 sequence reads: CASSEQGGGFINQPQHF. CDR3 sequence (DNA): TGTGCCAGCAGTGAACAAGGGGGAGGCTTTATTAATCAGCCCCAGCATTTT.

The chain uses TRBV5-1 and TRBJ1-1, with D unresolved. Germline V CDR1 and CDR2: SGHRS, YFSETQ. V shed 1 base and J shed 1 base, with 8 bases lying between them. This CDR3 contains 14 residues. CDR3 nucleotides: TGCGCCAGCAGCTTGACGGCAAAGAACACTGAAGCTTTCTTT. Its translation is CASSLTAKNTEAFF.

This clonotype was seen only a few times. This may be a read error, as it is one base from a much larger clone. The CDR3 is CASSFTGLNVLTF. The CDR3 DNA reads as TGTGCCAGCAGCTTCACAGGACTCAACGTCCTGACTTTC. The rearrangement uses TRBV2 and TRBJ2-6; D tentatively reads TRBD1 or TRBD2 (5 bases each). The germline gives CDR1 SNHLY, CDR2 FYNNEI. The CDR3 has 13 amino acids. V lost 6 bases and J lost 9, with 12 bases in between. Full variable domain (missing parts from reference TRBV2 and TRBJ2-6): EPEVTQTPSHQVTQMGQEVILRCVPISNHLYFYWYRQILGQKVEFLVSFYNNEISEKSEIFDDQFSVERPDGSNFTLKIRSTKLEDSAMYFCASSFTGLNVLTFGAGSRLTVL.

The chain recombines TRBV25-1 with TRBJ2-2, with D maybe TRBD2 (6 bases). V dropped 10 bases and J dropped 0 bases, with 21 bases sitting between them. The CDR3 length is 17 residues. Germline V gene sequence: CDR1 MGHDK, CDR2 SYGVNS. CDR3 region: CATASKGGGANTGELFF. As DNA, the CDR3 is TGTGCCACAGCCAGCAAGGGAGGCGGGGCGAACACCGGGGAGCTGTTTTTT.

This clonotype was seen a few times. The chain uses TRBV6-5 and TRBJ1-5, with D hard to call. Germline V gene data show CDR1 as MNHEY and CDR2 as SVGAGI. This CDR3 has 12 residues. V lost 3 bases and J lost 3, with 3 bases in between. As DNA, the CDR3 is TGTGCCAGCAGTTATCACAATCAGCCCCAGCATTTT. Translation gives CASSYHNQPQHF.

This clonotype has only a few counts. V and J are TRBV12-3 or TRBV12-4 and TRBJ1-6; tentatively, D is TRBD1 (5 bases). The CDR3 contains 14 residues. V was clipped by 10 bases and J by 10 bases, with 20 bases between them. The CDR3 DNA is TGTGCCAACACCCAAGAGGGGAGAGGATCACCCCTCCACTTT. Amino acid sequence: CANTQEGRGSPLHF.

The CDR3 spells CASSETDSYEQYF. CDR3 coding DNA: TGTGCCAGCTCTGAGACAGATTCCTACGAGCAGTACTTC. This chain links TRBV6-1 with TRBJ2-7; weak D call: TRBD1 (5 bases). The CDR3 covers 13 residues. From germline, CDR1 is MNHNS and CDR2 SASEGT. Trimming shortened V by 8 bases and J by 1 base, and 12 bases separated the two germline ends.

This chain joins TRBV24-1 and TRBJ1-2; D is undetermined. The CDR3 is 9 residues long. Trimming took 9 bases from V and 4 from J, leaving 2 bases between them. From germline, CDR1 is KGHDR and CDR2 SFDVKD. The CDR3 nucleotides are TGTGCCACCTCCTATGGCTACACCTTC. Its translation: CATSYGYTF.

The chain has TRBV7-2 and TRBJ1-3; D might be TRBD1 (6 bases). Germline CDR1 and CDR2: SGHTA and FQGNSA. This CDR3 region has 14 residues. The V end lost 2 bases, the J end lost 7 bases, and 12 bases lay between the germline ends. Written as DNA, the CDR3 is TGTGCCAGCAGCTTAACCGGGACACGGAACACCATATATTTT. Translated: CASSLTGTRNTIYF.

V and J are TRBV29-1 and TRBJ1-3; tentative D call: TRBD1 (6 bases). The CDR3 length is 12 residues. Germline CDR1 reads SQVTM; CDR2 reads ANQGSEA. Deletions cut 8 bases from V and 4 bases from J, with 12 bases between. The CDR3 DNA follows: TGCAGCCCAGGGGCGTCAGGAAACACCATATATTTT. Translating it yields CSPGASGNTIYF.

V usage is TRBV7-6 and J usage is TRBJ2-7, with 11 bases identical to TRBD1. The J segment lost 3 bases and the V segment lost 1 base, leaving 5 bases of the junction unmatched. The CDR3 is made up of 16 amino acids. Germline assignment: CDR1 SGHVS and CDR2 FNYEAQ. As DNA, the CDR3 is TGTGCCAGCAGCTTAGGTGGGGACAGGGGGGACTACGAGCAGTACTTC. It codes for CASSLGGDRGDYEQYF.

This clonotype was found a few times. This chain links TRBV20-1 with TRBJ1-3; D gene ambiguous. The CDR3 totals 13 residues. V lost 1 base and J lost 0, with 4 bases in between. CDR1 and CDR2 (germline): DFQATT, SNEGSKA (reference sequence). The CDR3 DNA reads TGCAGTGCTAGAGTTTACTCTGGAAACACCATATATTTT. It encodes CSARVYSGNTIYF.

This rearrangement joins TRBV6-1 to TRBJ2-7; D is unresolved. The CDR3 is 13 residues long. V was shortened by 6 bases and J by 2 bases, with 11 bases between the two germline ends. Germline CDR1 and CDR2: MNHNS and SASEGT. CDR3: CASSAVETYEQYF. CDR3 bases: TGTGCCAGCAGCGCGGTAGAGACCTACGAGCAGTACTTC.

This rearrangement joins TRBV6-6 to TRBJ1-1; D is undetermined. The CDR3 has 13 amino acids. Germline CDR1 MNHNY, CDR2 SVGAGI (reference sequence). Trimming removed 5 bases from V and 1 base from J, with 8 bases in between. The CDR3 protein is CASSELQNTEAFF. The CDR3 DNA reads as TGTGCCAGCAGTGAATTACAGAACACTGAAGCTTTCTTT.

The chain has TRBV12-3 or TRBV12-4 and TRBJ1-2; D unresolved. V was shortened by 6 bases and J by 1 base, with 15 bases between the two germline ends. The CDR3 extends over 15 amino acids. This CDR3 reads CASRMGGNFNYGYTF. In nucleotides, the CDR3 is TGTGCCAGCAGAATGGGCGGAAACTTTAACTATGGCTACACCTTC.

V is TRBV19 and J is TRBJ1-5; D unclear. The CDR3 is made up of 14 amino acids. Germline V gene sequence: CDR1 LNHDA, CDR2 SQIVND (reference sequence). V dropped 4 bases and J dropped 14 bases, with 21 bases sitting between them. The CDR3 loop reads CASSRERDKRHEHF. The CDR3 region has the DNA TGTGCCAGTAGTAGAGAGCGGGATAAGAGGCACGAGCATTTT.

The chain combines TRBV10-2 with TRBJ2-5; D unclear. CDR1 is WSHSY, CDR2 SAAADI, per germline. V was pared by 1 base and J by 1 base, with 7 bases between. This CDR3 comprises 14 residues. This CDR3 reads CASSELWGQETQYF. CDR3 sequence (DNA): TGCGCCAGCAGTGAGTTGTGGGGCCAAGAGACCCAGTACTTC.

This clonotype was recorded a few times. The CDR3 is CATSNGRGHTGGYTF. The CDR3 DNA reads as TGTGCCACCAGTAACGGCAGGGGCCATACCGGTGGCTACACCTTC. The chain couples TRBV24-1 to TRBJ1-2, with D tentatively TRBD1 (6 bases). The CDR3 loop spans 15 amino acids. Germline V gives CDR1 KGHDR, CDR2 SFDVKD. The V gene lost 6 bases and the J gene lost 7 bases, with 20 bases spanning the gap.

The V and J genes are TRBV20-1 and TRBJ2-5; 7 bases agree with TRBD1. Germline-derived CDR1 and CDR2 are DFQATT and SNEGSKA (reference sequence). The CDR3 is 16 amino acids. V shed 4 bases, J shed 4 bases, and the junction held 15 bases outside the gene matches. CDR3 sequence (DNA): TGCAGTGCTATAGCGCCCACAGGGGACATTGGAGAGACCCAGTACTTC. This translates into CSAIAPTGDIGETQYF.

The chain has TRBV14 and TRBJ2-7, with no clear D. The germline V gene encodes CDR1 SGHDN and CDR2 FVKESK. The CDR3 has 13 amino acids. V was clipped by 1 base and J by 3 bases, with 7 bases between them. The CDR3 reads CASSQGTFYEQYF. The DNA of the CDR3 is TGTGCCAGCAGCCAAGGGACCTTCTACGAGCAGTACTTC.